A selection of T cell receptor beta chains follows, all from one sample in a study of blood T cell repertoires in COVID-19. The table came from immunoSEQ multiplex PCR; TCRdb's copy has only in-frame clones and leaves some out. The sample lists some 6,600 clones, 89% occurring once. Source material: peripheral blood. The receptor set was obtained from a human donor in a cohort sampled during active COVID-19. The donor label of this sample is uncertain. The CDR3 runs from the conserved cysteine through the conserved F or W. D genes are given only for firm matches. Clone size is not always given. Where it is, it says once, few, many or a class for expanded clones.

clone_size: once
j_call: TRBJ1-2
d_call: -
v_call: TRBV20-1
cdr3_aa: CSASTGYGYTF
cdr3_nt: TGCAGTGCCTCTACAGGGTATGGCTACACCTTC

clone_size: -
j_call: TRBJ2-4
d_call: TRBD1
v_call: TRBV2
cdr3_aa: CASLIGQGSIQYF
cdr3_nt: TGTGCCAGCCTTATTGGACAGGGGAGCATTCAGTACTTC

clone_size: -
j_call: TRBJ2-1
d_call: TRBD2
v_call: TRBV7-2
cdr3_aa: CASSSSTSGGLNEQFF
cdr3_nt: TGTGCCAGCAGCTCCAGTACTAGCGGGGGGTTGAATGAGCAGTTCTTC

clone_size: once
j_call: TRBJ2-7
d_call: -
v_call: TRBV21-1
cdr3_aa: CASSKAPGAYEQYF
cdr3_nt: TGTGCCAGCAGCAAAGCCCCAGGGGCTTACGAGCAGTACTTC

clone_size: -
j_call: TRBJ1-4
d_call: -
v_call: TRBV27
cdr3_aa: CASRIGLGRSEKLFF
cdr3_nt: TGTGCCAGCCGTATAGGCCTGGGCCGCAGTGAAAAACTGTTTTTT

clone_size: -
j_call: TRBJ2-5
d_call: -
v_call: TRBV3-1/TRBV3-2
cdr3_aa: CASSQVLAETQYF
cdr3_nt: TGTGCCAGCAGCCAAGTGTTAGCGGAGACCCAGTACTTC

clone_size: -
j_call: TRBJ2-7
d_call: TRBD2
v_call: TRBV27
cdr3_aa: CASSSSPGLVAEQYF
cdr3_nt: TGTGCCAGCAGTTCCTCCCCGGGACTAGTAGCCGAGCAGTACTTC

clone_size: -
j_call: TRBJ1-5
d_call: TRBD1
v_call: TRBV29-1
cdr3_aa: CSVGTGHNQPQHF
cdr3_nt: TGCAGCGTGGGGACAGGGCATAATCAGCCCCAGCATTTT

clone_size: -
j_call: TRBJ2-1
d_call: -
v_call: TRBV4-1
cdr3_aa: CASSQPLGAKFF
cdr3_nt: TGCGCCAGCAGCCAACCCCTGGGGGCGAAGTTCTTC

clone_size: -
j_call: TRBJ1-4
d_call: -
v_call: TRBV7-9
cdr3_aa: CASSKGHGANEKLFF
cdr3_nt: TGTGCCAGCAGCAAGGGACACGGGGCTAATGAAAAACTGTTTTTT

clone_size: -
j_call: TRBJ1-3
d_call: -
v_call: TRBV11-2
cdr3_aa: CASSVQASGNTIYF
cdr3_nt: TGTGCCAGCAGCGTCCAGGCTTCTGGAAACACCATATATTTT

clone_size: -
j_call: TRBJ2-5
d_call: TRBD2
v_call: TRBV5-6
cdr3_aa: CASSLPPAGGRETQYF
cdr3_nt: TGTGCCAGCAGCTTGCCCCCAGCGGGGGGAAGAGAGACCCAGTACTTC

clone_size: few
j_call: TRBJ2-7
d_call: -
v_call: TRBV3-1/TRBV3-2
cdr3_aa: CASSQNRRYEQYF
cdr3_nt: TGTGCCAGCAGCCAAAACAGGAGATACGAGCAGTACTTC

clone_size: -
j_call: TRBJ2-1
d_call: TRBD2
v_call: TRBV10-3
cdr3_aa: CAISEALAGGVNEQFF
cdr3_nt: TGTGCCATCAGCGAGGCATTAGCGGGGGGCGTCAATGAGCAGTTCTTC

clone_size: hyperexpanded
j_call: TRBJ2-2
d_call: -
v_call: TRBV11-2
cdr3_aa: CASSLSPGVYWGNTGELFF
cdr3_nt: TGTGCCAGCAGCTTATCCCCGGGAGTCTATTGGGGAAACACCGGGGAGCTGTTTTTT

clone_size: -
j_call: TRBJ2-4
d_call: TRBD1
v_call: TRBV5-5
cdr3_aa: CASSKKGQDLAKNIQYF
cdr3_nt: TGTGCCAGCAGCAAAAAAGGACAGGACCTAGCCAAAAACATTCAGTACTTC

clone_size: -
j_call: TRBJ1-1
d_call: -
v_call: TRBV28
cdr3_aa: CASTPPAPLSTEAFF
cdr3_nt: TGTGCCAGCACCCCCCCCGCGCCATTATCCACTGAAGCTTTCTTT

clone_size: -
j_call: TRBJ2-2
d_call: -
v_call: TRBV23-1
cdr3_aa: CASSQWESMRGELFF
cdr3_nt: TGCGCCAGCAGTCAATGGGAGAGTATGCGAGGGGAGCTGTTTTTT

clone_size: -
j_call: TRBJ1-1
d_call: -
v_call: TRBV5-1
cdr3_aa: CASSSLSADTEAFF
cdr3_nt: TGCGCCAGCAGCTCTCTCAGCGCTGACACTGAAGCTTTCTTT

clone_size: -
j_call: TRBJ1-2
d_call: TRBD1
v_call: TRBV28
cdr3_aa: CASTPSPGQGNYGYTF
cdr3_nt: TGTGCCAGCACCCCTTCCCCGGGACAGGGCAACTATGGCTACACCTTC

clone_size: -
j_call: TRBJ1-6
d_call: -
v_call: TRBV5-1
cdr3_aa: CASSLHAGDNSPLHF
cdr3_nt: TGCGCCAGCAGCTTGCACGCAGGCGATAATTCACCCCTCCACTTT

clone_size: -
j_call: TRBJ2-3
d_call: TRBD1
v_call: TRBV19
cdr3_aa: CASSMGGQGALDTQYF
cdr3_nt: TGTGCCAGTAGTATGGGCGGACAGGGGGCGTTGGATACGCAGTATTTT

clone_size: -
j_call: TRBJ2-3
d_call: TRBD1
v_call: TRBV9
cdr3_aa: CASSETGSTDTQYF
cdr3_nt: TGTGCCAGCAGCGAGACAGGGAGTACAGATACGCAGTATTTT

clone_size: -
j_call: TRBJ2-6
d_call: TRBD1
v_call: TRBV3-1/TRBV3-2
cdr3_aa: CASSPRTGDLSGANVLTF
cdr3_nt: TGTGCCAGCAGCCCACGCACAGGGGACCTCTCTGGGGCCAACGTCCTGACTTTC

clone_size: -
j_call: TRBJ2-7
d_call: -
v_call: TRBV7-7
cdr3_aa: CASSSSGNQAEQYF
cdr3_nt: TGTGCCAGCAGCTCGTCAGGGAATCAGGCCGAGCAGTACTTC

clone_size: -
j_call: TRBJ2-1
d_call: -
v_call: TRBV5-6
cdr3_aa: CASSLNRDSDNEQFF
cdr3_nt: TGTGCCAGCAGCCTAAACCGGGACTCTGACAATGAGCAGTTCTTC

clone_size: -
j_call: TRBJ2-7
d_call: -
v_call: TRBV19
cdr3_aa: CASSIPGQGPVEQYF
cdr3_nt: TGTGCCAGTAGTATCCCCGGACAAGGCCCTGTCGAGCAGTACTTC

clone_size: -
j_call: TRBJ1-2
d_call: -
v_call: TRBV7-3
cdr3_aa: CASSLMRQSYGYTF
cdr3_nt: TGTGCCAGCAGCTTAATGAGACAGTCTTATGGCTACACCTTC

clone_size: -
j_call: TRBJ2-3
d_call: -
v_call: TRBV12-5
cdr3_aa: CASGLGSSGTFTDTQYF
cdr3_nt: TGTGCTAGTGGTTTGGGATCTTCCGGGACTTTCACAGATACGCAGTATTTT

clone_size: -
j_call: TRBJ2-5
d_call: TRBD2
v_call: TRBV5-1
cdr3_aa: CASSLVSGRDQETQYF
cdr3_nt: TGCGCCAGCAGCTTGGTGAGCGGGAGGGACCAAGAGACCCAGTACTTC

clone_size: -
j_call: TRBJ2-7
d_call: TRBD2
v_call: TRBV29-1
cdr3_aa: CSVEVGGKLHEQYF
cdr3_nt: TGCAGCGTTGAGGTCGGGGGGAAACTACACGAGCAGTACTTC

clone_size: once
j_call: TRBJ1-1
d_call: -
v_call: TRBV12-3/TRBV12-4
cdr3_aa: CASSLVRDSKAFF
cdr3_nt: TGTGCCAGCAGTTTAGTGCGCGACAGCAAAGCTTTCTTT

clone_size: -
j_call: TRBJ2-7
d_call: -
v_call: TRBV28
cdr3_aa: CASSTRGADEQYF
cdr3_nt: TGTGCCAGCAGTACCCGGGGGGCCGACGAGCAGTACTTC

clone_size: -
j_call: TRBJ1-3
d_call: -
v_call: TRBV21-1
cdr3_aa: CASSKDRNWGQGGNTIYF
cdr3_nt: TGTGCCAGCAGCAAAGACAGAAATTGGGGACAGGGAGGAAACACCATATATTTT

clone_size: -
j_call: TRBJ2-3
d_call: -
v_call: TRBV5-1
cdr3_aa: CASSRWTDFTDTQYF
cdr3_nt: TGCGCCAGCAGCCGCTGGACAGACTTCACAGATACGCAGTATTTT

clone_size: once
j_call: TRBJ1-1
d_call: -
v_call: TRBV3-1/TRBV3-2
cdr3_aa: CASSQWGAGGTEAFF
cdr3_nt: TGTGCCAGCAGCCAATGGGGAGCGGGCGGCACTGAAGCTTTCTTT

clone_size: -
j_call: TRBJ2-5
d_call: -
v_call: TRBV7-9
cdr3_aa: CASSSVRGQETQYF
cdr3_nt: TGTGCCAGCAGCTCGGTTCGAGGGCAAGAGACCCAGTACTTC

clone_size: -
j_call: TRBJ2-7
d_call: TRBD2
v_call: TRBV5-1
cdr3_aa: CASSSQPGLAGDEQYF
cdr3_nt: TGCGCCAGCAGCTCCCAACCGGGACTAGCTGGAGACGAGCAGTACTTC

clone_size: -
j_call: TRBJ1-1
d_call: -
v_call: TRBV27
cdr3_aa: CASRSGGSNTEAFF
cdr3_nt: TGTGCCAGCAGGAGTGGCGGATCGAACACTGAAGCTTTCTTT

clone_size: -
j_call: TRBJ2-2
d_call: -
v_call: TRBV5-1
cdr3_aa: CASSLMLGSDTGELFF
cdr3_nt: TGCGCCAGCAGCTTGATGCTGGGCTCGGACACCGGGGAGCTGTTTTTT

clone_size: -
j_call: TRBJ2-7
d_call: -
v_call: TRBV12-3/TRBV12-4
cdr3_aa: CAVQQGMFGEQYF
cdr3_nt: TGTGCCGTCCAACAGGGTATGTTCGGCGAGCAGTACTTC

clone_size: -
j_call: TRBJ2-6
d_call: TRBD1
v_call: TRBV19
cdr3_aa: CASTGTGVSGANVLTF
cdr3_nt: TGTGCCAGTACCGGGACAGGGGTTTCTGGGGCCAACGTCCTGACTTTC

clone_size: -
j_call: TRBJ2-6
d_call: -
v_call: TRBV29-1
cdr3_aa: CSVLDVLQSRANVLTF
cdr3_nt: TGCAGCGTTCTTGATGTACTACAAAGTCGGGCCAACGTCCTGACTTTC

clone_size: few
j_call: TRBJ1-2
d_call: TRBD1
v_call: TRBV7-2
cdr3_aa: CASSTPGQGPRRYTF
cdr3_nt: TGTGCCAGCAGCACTCCGGGACAGGGGCCCCGCCGCTACACCTTC

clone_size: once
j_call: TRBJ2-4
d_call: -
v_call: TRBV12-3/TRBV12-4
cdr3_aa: CACQALAKNIQYF
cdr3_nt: TGTGCCTGCCAAGCTTTAGCCAAAAACATTCAGTACTTC

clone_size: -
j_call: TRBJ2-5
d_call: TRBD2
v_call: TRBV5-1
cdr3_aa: CASSPWTSGGPRETQYF
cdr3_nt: TGCGCCAGCAGCCCCTGGACTAGCGGGGGGCCCAGGGAGACCCAGTACTTC

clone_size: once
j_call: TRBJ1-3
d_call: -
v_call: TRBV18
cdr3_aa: CASSPPYGENSGNTIYF
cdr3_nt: TGTGCCAGCTCACCACCGTATGGAGAGAACTCTGGAAACACCATATATTTT